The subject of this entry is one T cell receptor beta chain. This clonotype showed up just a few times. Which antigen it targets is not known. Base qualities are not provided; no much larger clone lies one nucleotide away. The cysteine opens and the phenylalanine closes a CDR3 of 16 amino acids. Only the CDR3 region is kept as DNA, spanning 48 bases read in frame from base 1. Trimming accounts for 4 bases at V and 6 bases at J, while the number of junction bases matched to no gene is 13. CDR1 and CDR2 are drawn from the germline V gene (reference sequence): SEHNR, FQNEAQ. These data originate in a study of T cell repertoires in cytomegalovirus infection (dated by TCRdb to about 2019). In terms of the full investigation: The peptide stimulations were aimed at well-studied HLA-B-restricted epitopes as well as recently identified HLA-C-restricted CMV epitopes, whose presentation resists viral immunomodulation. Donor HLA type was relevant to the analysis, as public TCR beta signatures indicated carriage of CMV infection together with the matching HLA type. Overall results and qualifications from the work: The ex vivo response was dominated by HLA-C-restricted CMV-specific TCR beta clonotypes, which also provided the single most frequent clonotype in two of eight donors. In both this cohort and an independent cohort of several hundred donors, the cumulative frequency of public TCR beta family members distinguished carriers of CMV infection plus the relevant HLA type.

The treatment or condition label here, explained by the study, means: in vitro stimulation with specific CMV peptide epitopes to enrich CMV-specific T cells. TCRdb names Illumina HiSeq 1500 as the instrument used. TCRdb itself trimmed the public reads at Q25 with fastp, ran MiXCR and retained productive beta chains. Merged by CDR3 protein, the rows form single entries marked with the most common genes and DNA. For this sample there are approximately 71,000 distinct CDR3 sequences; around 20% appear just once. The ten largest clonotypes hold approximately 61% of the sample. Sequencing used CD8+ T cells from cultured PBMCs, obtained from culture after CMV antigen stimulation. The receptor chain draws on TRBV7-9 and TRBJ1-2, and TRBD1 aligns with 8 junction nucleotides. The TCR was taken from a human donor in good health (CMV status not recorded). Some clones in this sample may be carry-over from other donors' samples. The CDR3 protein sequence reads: CASSSAYRDRTDGYTF. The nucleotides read TGTGCCAGCAGCTCCGCGTATAGGGACAGGACAGATGGCTACACCTTC.